Listed here is a single T cell receptor (beta chain). Germline V CDR1 and CDR2: SGHDN, FVKESK. Trimming cost V 3 bases and J 6 bases, with 12 bases left between them. There are 13 residues in the CDR3. TEMRA cells underwent FACS enrichment and CD8+ and CD4+ T cells underwent negative isolation. This sample was taken from a study of CD8 T cells in Susac syndrome. Random hexamers were used to reverse transcribe the RNA input (about 0.45 to 1 ug). TCRdb itself ran the immunoSEQ multiplex PCR reads through MiXCR, one entry per CDR3 protein. Found here are about 150,000 distinct CDR3 sequences, 93% of them singletons; the top ten hold 0.09% to 0.095%.

This TCR came from a human donor with multiple sclerosis. This sequence joins TRBV14 and TRBJ2-7, with a possible D match to TRBD1 (6 bases). The sample consisted of CD4+ T cells from PBMCs. DNA of the CDR3: TGTGCCAGCAGCCATGCAGGGGCGGCCGAGCAGTACTTC. It specifies CASSHAGAAEQYF. Combining the CDR3 with reference TRBV14 and TRBJ2-7 gives the whole variable domain EAGVTQFPSHSVIEKGQTVTLRCDPISGHDNLYWYRRVMGKEIKFLLHFVKESKQDESGMPNNRFLAERTGGTYSTLKVQPAELEDSGVYFCASSHAGAAEQYFGPGTRLTVT.